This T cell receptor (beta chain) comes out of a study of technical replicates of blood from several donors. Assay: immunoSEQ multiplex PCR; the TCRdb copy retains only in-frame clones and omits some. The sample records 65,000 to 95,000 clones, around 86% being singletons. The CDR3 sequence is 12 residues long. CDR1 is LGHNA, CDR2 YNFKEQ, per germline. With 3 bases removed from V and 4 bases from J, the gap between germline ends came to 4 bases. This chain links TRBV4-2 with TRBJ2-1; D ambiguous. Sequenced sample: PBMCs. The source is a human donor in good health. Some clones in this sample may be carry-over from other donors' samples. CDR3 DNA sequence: TGTGCCAGCAGCCACTTTTACAATGAGCAGTTCTTC. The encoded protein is CASSHFYNEQFF.